Listed here are 2 T cell receptor beta chains from one sample, sequenced in a study of T cells after posttransplantation cyclophosphamide. A marrow graft followed busulfan-fludarabine conditioning, with cyclophosphamide on days +3 and +4. Profiled with immunoSEQ multiplex PCR; TCRdb holds only in-frame clones, not every one. The table includes 4,100 or so clones, 65% to 90% detected once. Here the sequenced sample was PBMCs, taken 86 days after allogeneic stem cell transplant with posttransplant cyclophosphamide. These receptors were obtained from a male patient in his 50s who received an allogeneic stem cell transplant from an unrelated donor, was CMV-positive, and had acute GVHD only. Some of the T cells may derive from the graft donor.

The V gene is TRBV11-2, the J gene TRBJ1-2, with D tentatively TRBD1 (5 bases). The germline V gene has CDR1 SGHAT and CDR2 FQNNGV. V gave up 2 bases and J gave up 8 bases, with 18 bases separating them. This CDR3 is built from 15 residues. For the CDR3, the DNA is TGTGCCAGCAGCTTAAGTGGGGTGACAGTACGCGGCTACACCTTC. Amino acid sequence: CASSLSGVTVRGYTF.

The rearrangement uses TRBV2 and TRBJ2-1, with 8 bases lining up with TRBD2. The ends lost 3 bases at V and 4 bases at J; junction bases unmatched: 5. Germline V gives CDR1 SNHLY, CDR2 FYNNEI. The CDR3 has 15 amino acids. The DNA for the CDR3 is TGTGCCAGCAGTGAGGGCGGGAGGCTTTACAATGAGCAGTTCTTC. It specifies CASSEGGRLYNEQFF.